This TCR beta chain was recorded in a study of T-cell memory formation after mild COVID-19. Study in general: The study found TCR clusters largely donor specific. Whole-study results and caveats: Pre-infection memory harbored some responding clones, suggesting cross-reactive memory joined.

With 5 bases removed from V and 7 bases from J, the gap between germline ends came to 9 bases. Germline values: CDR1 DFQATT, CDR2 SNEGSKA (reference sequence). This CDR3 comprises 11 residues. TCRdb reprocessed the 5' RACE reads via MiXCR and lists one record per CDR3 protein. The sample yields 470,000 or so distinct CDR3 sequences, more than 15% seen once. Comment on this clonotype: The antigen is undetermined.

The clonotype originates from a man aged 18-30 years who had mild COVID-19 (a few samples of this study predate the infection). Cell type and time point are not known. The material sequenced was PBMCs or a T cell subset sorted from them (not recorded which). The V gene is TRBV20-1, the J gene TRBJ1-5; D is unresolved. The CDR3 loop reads CSAGPHQPQHF. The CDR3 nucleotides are TGCAGTGCTGGGCCGCACCAGCCCCAGCATTTT.